This is a list of T cell receptor beta chains from one sample in a study of cytomegalovirus exposure and HLA in healthy donors. This table comes from immunoSEQ multiplex PCR, and its TCRdb copy is limited to in-frame clones, with some not included. The sample has some 190,000 clones, around 85% seen once. The sample comprised PBMCs. Receptors originate from a man aged 18 to 29 in good health and CMV-seronegative. CDR3s include the opening cysteine and the closing phenylalanine or tryptophan. The D gene is left open where the match is weak. Clone size appears in some rows only: once, few, many, or a class for an expanded clone.

CDR3 DNA: TGTGCCAGCAGCCCTAAGCGGGGGGGCTTCCAAGAGACCCAGTACTTC
CDR3 protein: CASSPKRGGFQETQYF
D gene: TRBD2
clone size: -
V gene: TRBV7-2
J gene: TRBJ2-5

CDR3 DNA: TGTGCCAGCAGACAGGGACTGAACACTGAAGCTTTCTTT
CDR3 protein: CASRQGLNTEAFF
D gene: -
clone size: -
V gene: TRBV6-6
J gene: TRBJ1-1

CDR3 DNA: TGTGCCAGCAGCCAAACAGGGGCCTCGTACGCTTTCTTT
CDR3 protein: CASSQTGASYAFF
D gene: TRBD1
clone size: -
V gene: TRBV7-9
J gene: TRBJ1-1

CDR3 DNA: TGTGCCAGCAGTTCGGGGGACAGGAGCCGAAATGGCTACACCTTC
CDR3 protein: CASSSGDRSRNGYTF
D gene: TRBD1
clone size: once
V gene: TRBV28
J gene: TRBJ1-2

CDR3 DNA: TGCGCCAGCAGCCCTCAAGCGGCCTCCCACGAGCAGTACTTC
CDR3 protein: CASSPQAASHEQYF
D gene: -
clone size: once
V gene: TRBV4-1
J gene: TRBJ2-7

CDR3 DNA: TGTGCCAGCAGCCGCTTTGCTCTCCGGGAGCGAGAGGTTGGCAATGAGCAGTTCTTC
CDR3 protein: CASSRFALREREVGNEQFF
D gene: -
clone size: -
V gene: TRBV7-6
J gene: TRBJ2-1

CDR3 DNA: TGTGCCAGCAGCGTCTCCGGGGCGGGAGGACACAATGAGCAGTTCTTC
CDR3 protein: CASSVSGAGGHNEQFF
D gene: TRBD2
clone size: -
V gene: TRBV9
J gene: TRBJ2-1

CDR3 DNA: TGTGCCAGCATCCCTGGGGGGATCCGAAGCAATCAGCCCCAGCATTTT
CDR3 protein: CASIPGGIRSNQPQHF
D gene: -
clone size: once
V gene: TRBV7-6
J gene: TRBJ1-5

CDR3 DNA: TGCGCCAGCAGTAAAAACTCTGCGGGGCACCATTCCTACGAGCAGTACTTC
CDR3 protein: CASSKNSAGHHSYEQYF
D gene: -
clone size: -
V gene: TRBV23-1
J gene: TRBJ2-7

CDR3 DNA: TGTGCCAGCAGCCGGGACAGGGGAACCTTAGGGGAGACCCAGTACTTC
CDR3 protein: CASSRDRGTLGETQYF
D gene: TRBD1
clone size: -
V gene: TRBV7-8
J gene: TRBJ2-5

CDR3 DNA: TGTGCCAGCAGCTTAGTCTCGACCCAGTACTTC
CDR3 protein: CASSLVSTQYF
D gene: -
clone size: -
V gene: TRBV11-2
J gene: TRBJ2-5

CDR3 DNA: TGCGCCAGCAGCTTCGGCGGGGGCACAGATACGCAGTATTTT
CDR3 protein: CASSFGGGTDTQYF
D gene: -
clone size: -
V gene: TRBV5-1
J gene: TRBJ2-3

CDR3 DNA: TGTGCCATCAGTGACCTTCTCTCAGCTAACTATGGCTACACCTTC
CDR3 protein: CAISDLLSANYGYTF
D gene: -
clone size: -
V gene: TRBV10-3
J gene: TRBJ1-2

CDR3 DNA: TGCGCCAGCAGCCTGGACTCCCCCGACTACGAGCAGTACTTC
CDR3 protein: CASSLDSPDYEQYF
D gene: -
clone size: -
V gene: TRBV5-1
J gene: TRBJ2-7

CDR3 DNA: TGTGCCAGCCGGGGAGACACCTACACCGGGGAGCTGTTTTTT
CDR3 protein: CASRGDTYTGELFF
D gene: -
clone size: -
V gene: TRBV6-1
J gene: TRBJ2-2

CDR3 DNA: TGTGCCAGCCGGAGCAGCCACTCTGGAAACACCATATATTTT
CDR3 protein: CASRSSHSGNTIYF
D gene: -
clone size: -
V gene: TRBV2
J gene: TRBJ1-3

CDR3 DNA: TGTGCCAGCAGTTACCGCGGGACCTCAGTCAATGAGCAGTTCTTC
CDR3 protein: CASSYRGTSVNEQFF
D gene: -
clone size: once
V gene: TRBV6-5
J gene: TRBJ2-1

CDR3 DNA: TGTGCCAGCAGTTTGTGGGGCGAGGTGCAGTTCTTC
CDR3 protein: CASSLWGEVQFF
D gene: -
clone size: -
V gene: TRBV27
J gene: TRBJ2-1

CDR3 DNA: TGTGCCAGTAGTATCGAGGAAACCCTTAGAGGCTACACCTTC
CDR3 protein: CASSIEETLRGYTF
D gene: -
clone size: -
V gene: TRBV19
J gene: TRBJ1-2

CDR3 DNA: TGTGCCAGCAGTGCCTCCGCCCGGAGGGACCAGTACTTC
CDR3 protein: CASSASARRDQYF
D gene: -
clone size: -
V gene: TRBV25-1
J gene: TRBJ2-5

CDR3 DNA: TGTGCCAGCAGTGCTGGACAGGGGGTTATTTTTCCCCAGCATTTT
CDR3 protein: CASSAGQGVIFPQHF
D gene: TRBD1
clone size: -
V gene: TRBV9
J gene: TRBJ1-5

CDR3 DNA: TGCAGCGCAGAAATCACCTCTGGGGCCAACGTCCTGACTTTC
CDR3 protein: CSAEITSGANVLTF
D gene: -
clone size: once
V gene: TRBV29-1
J gene: TRBJ2-6

CDR3 DNA: TGTGCCAGCAGTTACCCCGACTGGCATAATGAAAAACTGTTTTTT
CDR3 protein: CASSYPDWHNEKLFF
D gene: -
clone size: few
V gene: TRBV6-5
J gene: TRBJ1-4

CDR3 DNA: TGTGCCAGCGTCCGGGAGCTCGGCACAGATACGCAGTATTTT
CDR3 protein: CASVRELGTDTQYF
D gene: -
clone size: -
V gene: TRBV4-2
J gene: TRBJ2-3

CDR3 DNA: TGTGCCACCAGCAGAGTTTCGCCCTCAGGGGCTAATGAAAAACTGTTTTTT
CDR3 protein: CATSRVSPSGANEKLFF
D gene: -
clone size: -
V gene: TRBV15
J gene: TRBJ1-4

CDR3 DNA: TGTGCCAGCAGTATACGACAGGAGAACACTGAAGCTTTCTTT
CDR3 protein: CASSIRQENTEAFF
D gene: -
clone size: -
V gene: TRBV27
J gene: TRBJ1-1

CDR3 DNA: TGTGCCACCAGCAGAGAGGCACCGGGGAATCAGCCCCAGCATTTT
CDR3 protein: CATSREAPGNQPQHF
D gene: -
clone size: -
V gene: TRBV15
J gene: TRBJ1-5